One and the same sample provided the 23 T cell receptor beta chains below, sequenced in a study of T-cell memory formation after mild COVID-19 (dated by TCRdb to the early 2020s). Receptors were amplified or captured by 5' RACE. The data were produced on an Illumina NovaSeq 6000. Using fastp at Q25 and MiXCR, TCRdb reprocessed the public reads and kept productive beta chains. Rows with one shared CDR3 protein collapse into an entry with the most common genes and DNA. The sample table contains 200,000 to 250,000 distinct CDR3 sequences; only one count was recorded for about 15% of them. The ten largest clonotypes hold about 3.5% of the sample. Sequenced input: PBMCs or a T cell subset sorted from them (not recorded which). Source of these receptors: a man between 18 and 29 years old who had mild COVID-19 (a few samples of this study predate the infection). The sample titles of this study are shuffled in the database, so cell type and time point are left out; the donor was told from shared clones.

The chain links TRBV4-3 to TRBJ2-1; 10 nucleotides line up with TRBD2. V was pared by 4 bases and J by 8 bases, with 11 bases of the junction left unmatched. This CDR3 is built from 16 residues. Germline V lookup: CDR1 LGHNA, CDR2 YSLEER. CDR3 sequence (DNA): TGCGCCAGCAGCCCTACCCCCAGCGGGGGGGTTGATGAGCAGTTCTTC. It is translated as CASSPTPSGGVDEQFF.

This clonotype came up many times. Here the CDR3 reads CATSRDTDTQYF. CDR3 coding DNA: TGTGCCACCAGCAGAGACACAGATACGCAGTATTTT. This chain connects TRBV15 to TRBJ2-3, with unresolved D. Looked up from germline, CDR1 is LNHNV and CDR2 is YYDKDF (reference sequence). V shed 0 bases and J shed 2 bases, with 0 bases lying between them. This CDR3 is 12 amino acids long.

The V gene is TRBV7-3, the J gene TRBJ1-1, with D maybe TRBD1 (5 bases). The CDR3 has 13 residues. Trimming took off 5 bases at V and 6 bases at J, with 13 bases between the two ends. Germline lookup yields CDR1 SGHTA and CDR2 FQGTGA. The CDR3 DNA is TGTGCCAGCAGCGCCCAGGGTTTCTCTGAAGCTTTCTTT. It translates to CASSAQGFSEAFF.

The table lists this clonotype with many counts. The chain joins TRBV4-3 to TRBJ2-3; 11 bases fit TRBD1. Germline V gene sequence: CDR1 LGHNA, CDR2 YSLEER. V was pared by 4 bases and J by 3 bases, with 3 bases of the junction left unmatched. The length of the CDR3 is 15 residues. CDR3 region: CASSPGQGGTDTQYF. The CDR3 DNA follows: TGCGCCAGCAGCCCGGGACAGGGGGGAACAGATACGCAGTATTTT.

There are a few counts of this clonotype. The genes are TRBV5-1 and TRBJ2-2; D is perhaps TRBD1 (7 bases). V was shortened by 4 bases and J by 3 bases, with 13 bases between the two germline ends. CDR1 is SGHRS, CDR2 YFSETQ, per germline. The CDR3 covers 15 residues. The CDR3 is CASSGRTGDTGELFF. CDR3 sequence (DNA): TGCGCCAGCAGCGGGAGGACAGGCGACACCGGGGAGCTGTTTTTT.

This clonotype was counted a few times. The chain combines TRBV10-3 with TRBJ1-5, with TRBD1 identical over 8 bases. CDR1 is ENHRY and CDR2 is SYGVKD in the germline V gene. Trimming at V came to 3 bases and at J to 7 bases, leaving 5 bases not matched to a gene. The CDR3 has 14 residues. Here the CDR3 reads CAISDQAGGQPQHF. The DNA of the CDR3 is TGTGCCATCAGTGACCAGGCAGGGGGCCAGCCCCAGCATTTT.

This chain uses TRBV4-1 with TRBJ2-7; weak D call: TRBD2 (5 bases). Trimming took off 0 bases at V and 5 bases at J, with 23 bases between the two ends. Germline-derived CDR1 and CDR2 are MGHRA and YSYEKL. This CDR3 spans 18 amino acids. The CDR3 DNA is TGCGCCAGCAGCCAAGAGGGAGATCGCTCGGGCCTAGGCCACGAGCAGTACTTC. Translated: CASSQEGDRSGLGHEQYF.

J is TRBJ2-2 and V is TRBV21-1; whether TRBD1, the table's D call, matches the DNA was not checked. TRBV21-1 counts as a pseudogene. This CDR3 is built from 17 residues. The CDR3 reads CASSKTSGPRPGGELFF. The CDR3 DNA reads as TGTGCCAGCAGCAAAACCTCGGGACCGCGCCCCGGCGGGGAGCTGTTTTTT.

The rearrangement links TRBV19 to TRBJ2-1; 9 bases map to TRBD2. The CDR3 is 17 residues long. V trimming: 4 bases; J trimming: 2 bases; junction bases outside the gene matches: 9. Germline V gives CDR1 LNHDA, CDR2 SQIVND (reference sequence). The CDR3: CASSRKAGGHTYNEQFF. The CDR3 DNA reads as TGTGCCAGTAGTAGGAAAGCGGGGGGCCACACCTACAATGAGCAGTTCTTC.

The CDR3 DNA reads TGTGCCAGCAGCGTAGCTCGAAACAATGAGCAGTTCTTC. Translation: CASSVARNNEQFF. V is TRBV9 and J is TRBJ2-1; no clear D. This CDR3 has 13 residues. V dropped 0 bases and J dropped 5 bases, with 6 bases sitting between them. The germline gives CDR1 SGDLS, CDR2 YYNGEE.

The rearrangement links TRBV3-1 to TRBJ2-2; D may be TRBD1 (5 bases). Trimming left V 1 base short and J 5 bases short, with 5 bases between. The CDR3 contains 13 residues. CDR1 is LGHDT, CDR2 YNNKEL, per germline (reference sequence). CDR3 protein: CASSQGTTGELFF. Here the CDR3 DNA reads TGTGCCAGCAGCCAAGGGACAACCGGGGAGCTGTTTTTT. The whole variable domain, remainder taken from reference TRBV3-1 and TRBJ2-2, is DTAVSQTPKYLVTQMGNDKSIKCEQNLGHDTMYWYKQDSKKFLKIMFSYNNKELIINETVPNRFSPKSPDKAHLNLHINSLELGDSAVYFCASSQGTTGELFFGEGSRLTVL.

The CDR3 loop is CAISDLVGANTGELFF. For the CDR3, the DNA is TGTGCCATCAGTGATTTGGTCGGAGCGAACACCGGGGAGCTGTTTTTT. The chain carries TRBV10-3 and TRBJ2-2; D is uncertain. Germline assignment: CDR1 ENHRY and CDR2 SYGVKD. This CDR3 has 16 residues. Trimming left V 3 bases short and J 0 bases short, with 11 bases between.

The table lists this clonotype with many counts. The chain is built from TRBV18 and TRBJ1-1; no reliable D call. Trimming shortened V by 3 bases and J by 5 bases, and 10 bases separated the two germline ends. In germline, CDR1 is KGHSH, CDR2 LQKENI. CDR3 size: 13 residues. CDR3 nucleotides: TGTGCCAGCTCACCTGGGTCACGGACTGAAGCTTTCTTT. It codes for CASSPGSRTEAFF. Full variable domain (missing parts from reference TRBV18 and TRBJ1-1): NAGVMQNPRHLVRRRGQEARLRCSPMKGHSHVYWYRQLPEEGLKFMVYLQKENIIDESGMPKERFSAEFPKEGPSILRIQQVVRGDSAAYFCASSPGSRTEAFFGQGTRLTVV.

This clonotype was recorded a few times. Here the CDR3 DNA reads TGCAGTGCTAGAGATCGGGTTGGTACCACTGAAGCTTTCTTT. Protein: CSARDRVGTTEAFF. V and J are TRBV20-1 and TRBJ1-1; D uncertain. V dropped 0 bases and J dropped 4 bases, with 12 bases sitting between them. CDR3 size: 14 residues. Germline V lookup: CDR1 DFQATT, CDR2 SNEGSKA (reference sequence).

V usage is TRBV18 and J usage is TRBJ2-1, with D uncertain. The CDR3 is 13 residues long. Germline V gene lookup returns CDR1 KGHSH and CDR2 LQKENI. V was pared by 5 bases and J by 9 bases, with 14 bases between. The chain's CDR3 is CASSGLNLGEQFF. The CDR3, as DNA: TGTGCCAGCTCAGGGCTAAACCTGGGTGAGCAGTTCTTC.

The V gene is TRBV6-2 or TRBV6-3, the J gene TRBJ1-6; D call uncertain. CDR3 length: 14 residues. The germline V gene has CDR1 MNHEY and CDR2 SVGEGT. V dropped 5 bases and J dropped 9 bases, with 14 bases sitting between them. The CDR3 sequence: CASSQPGGFSPLHF. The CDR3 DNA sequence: TGTGCCAGCAGTCAACCGGGAGGTTTTTCACCCCTCCACTTT.

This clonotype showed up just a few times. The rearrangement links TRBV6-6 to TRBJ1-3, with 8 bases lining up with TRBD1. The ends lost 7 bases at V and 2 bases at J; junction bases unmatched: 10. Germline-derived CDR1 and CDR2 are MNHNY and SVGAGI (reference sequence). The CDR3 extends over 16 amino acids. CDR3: CASTHRTGLTGNTIYF. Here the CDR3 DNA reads TGTGCCAGCACCCACAGGACAGGGCTTACTGGAAACACCATATATTTT.

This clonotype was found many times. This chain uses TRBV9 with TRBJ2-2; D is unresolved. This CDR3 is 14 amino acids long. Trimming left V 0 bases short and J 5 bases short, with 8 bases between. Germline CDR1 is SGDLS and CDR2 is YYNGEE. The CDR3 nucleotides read TGTGCCAGCAGCGTAGGACAACCGACCGGGGAGCTGTTTTTT. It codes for CASSVGQPTGELFF.

The CDR3 DNA is TGTGCCAGCAGCCCCAACATTAATCAGCCCCAGCATTTT. It codes for CASSPNINQPQHF. The gene calls are TRBV6-5 and TRBJ1-5; D is ambiguous. The CDR3 has 13 amino acids. The germline V gene encodes CDR1 MNHEY and CDR2 SVGAGI. With 6 bases removed from V and 4 bases from J, the gap between germline ends came to 10 bases.

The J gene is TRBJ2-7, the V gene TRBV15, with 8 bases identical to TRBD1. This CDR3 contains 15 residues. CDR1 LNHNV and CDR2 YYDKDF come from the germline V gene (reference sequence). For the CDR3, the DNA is TGTGCAACCAGCCCGGACAGGGCATTTTGGTACGAGCAGTACGTC. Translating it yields CATSPDRAFWYEQYV.

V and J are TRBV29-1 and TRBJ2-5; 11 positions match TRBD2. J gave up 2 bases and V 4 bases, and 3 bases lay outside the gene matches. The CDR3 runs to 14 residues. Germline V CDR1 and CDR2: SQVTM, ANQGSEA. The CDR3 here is CSVALAGGQETQYF. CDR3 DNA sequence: TGCAGCGTTGCGCTAGCGGGGGGTCAAGAGACCCAGTACTTC.

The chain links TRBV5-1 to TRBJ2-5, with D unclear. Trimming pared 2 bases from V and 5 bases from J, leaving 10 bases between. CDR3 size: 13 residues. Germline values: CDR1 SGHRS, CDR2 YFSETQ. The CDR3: CASSFSSEETQYF. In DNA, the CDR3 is TGCGCCAGCAGCTTCTCCTCTGAGGAGACCCAGTACTTC.

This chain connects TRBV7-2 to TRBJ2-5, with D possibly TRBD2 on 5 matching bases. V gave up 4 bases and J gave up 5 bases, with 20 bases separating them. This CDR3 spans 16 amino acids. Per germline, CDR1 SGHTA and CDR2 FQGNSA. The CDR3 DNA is TGTGCCAGCAGCTCCCCGTACGGGGTCAGTGGCGAGACCCAGTACTTC. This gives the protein CASSSPYGVSGETQYF.